This T cell receptor (beta chain) was obtained from a study of blood T cell repertoires in COVID-19. CDR1 is LGHDT and CDR2 is YNNKEL in the germline V gene (reference sequence). Trimming shortened V by 6 bases and J by 4 bases, and 12 bases separated the two germline ends. This CDR3 region has 13 residues. The data were produced by immunoSEQ multiplex PCR, yet TCRdb's version contains in-frame clones alone and is incomplete. The sample contains approximately 170,000 clones, about 80% of which appear only once. The sample comprised peripheral blood. This chain joins TRBV3-1 (or the pseudogene TRBV3-2) and TRBJ2-5, with a tentative D call TRBD1 (5 bases). The clonotype originates from a human donor with acute or convalescent COVID-19. The donor label of this sample is uncertain. The CDR3 nucleotides are TGTGCCAGCAGGTCGCAGGGTGCAGAGACCCAGTACTTC. Translating gives CASRSQGAETQYF.